The 20 T cell receptor beta chains below all came from one sample that was sequenced in a study of T cell responses to AZD1222 COVID-19 vaccine. Sequencing used immunoSEQ multiplex PCR; TCRdb keeps in-frame clones, though not all of them. This sample has about 150,000 clones, with 75% to 95% found just once. Sequencing was performed on peripheral blood, taken on day 0 of AZD1222 vaccination. Source of these receptors: an adult in good health.

The sample holds one count of this clone. The rearrangement joins TRBV19 to TRBJ2-2; 10 bases map to TRBD2. V lost 5 bases, J lost 0 bases, and 3 bases stayed unmatched. This CDR3 has 16 residues. Germline V gives CDR1 LNHDA, CDR2 SQIVND (reference sequence). CDR3 in amino acids: CASSVAGGSNTGELFF. CDR3 nucleotide sequence: TGTGCCAGTAGTGTAGCGGGAGGATCGAACACCGGGGAGCTGTTTTTT.

CDR3 loop: CASSFGPISTGQPQHF. The CDR3 bases are TGTGCCAGCAGCTTCGGGCCAATTTCTACCGGACAGCCCCAGCATTTT. V gene TRBV5-4 combines with J gene TRBJ1-5; D uncertain. Trimming took off 2 bases at V and 7 bases at J, with 19 bases between the two ends. This CDR3 is built from 16 residues. The germline gives CDR1 SGHNT, CDR2 YYREEE (reference sequence).

The chain is built from TRBV3-1 (or the pseudogene TRBV3-2) and TRBJ2-1; no clear D. CDR1 LGHDT and CDR2 YNNKEL come from the germline V gene (reference sequence). The V and J ends lost 2 bases and 12 bases respectively, with 8 bases between them. The CDR3 contains 11 residues. CDR3 bases: TGTGCCAGCAGCCAAACTTCGGGGCAGTTCTTC. The encoded protein is CASSQTSGQFF.

This clone was counted once. CDR3 residues: CASSPGQGSDTQYF. The CDR3 region has the DNA TGTGCCAGCAGCCCGGGACAGGGATCAGATACGCAGTATTTT. The chain couples TRBV5-4 to TRBJ2-3, with 9 bases aligning to TRBD1. With 4 bases clipped from V and 4 bases from J, the junction kept 4 bases outside the gene matches. Germline values: CDR1 SGHNT, CDR2 YYREEE (reference sequence). This CDR3 spans 14 amino acids.

The chain is built from TRBV4-3 and TRBJ1-2; TRBD1 aligns across 11 bases. Per the germline V gene, CDR1 is LGHNA and CDR2 is YSLEER. The V segment lost 0 bases and the J segment 6 bases; nucleotides outside the gene matches: 6. The CDR3 extends over 16 amino acids. CDR3 sequence reads: CASSQDKGQGVDGYTF. As DNA, the CDR3 is TGCGCCAGCAGCCAAGATAAGGGACAGGGGGTCGATGGCTACACCTTC.

The chain links TRBV9 to TRBJ2-2; perhaps D is TRBD1 or TRBD2 (6 bases each). The germline V and J ends were trimmed by 3 bases and 5 bases, with 17 bases remaining between them. The CDR3 is 16 amino acids. CDR1 and CDR2 (germline): SGDLS, YYNGEE. The chain's CDR3 is CASSERGDAATGELFF. The CDR3 region has the DNA TGTGCCAGCAGCGAGAGGGGGGACGCCGCTACCGGGGAGCTGTTTTTT.

The chain employs TRBV5-4 and TRBJ2-7; 11 nucleotides line up with TRBD2. After removal of 1 base from V and 5 bases from J, the junction contained 8 bases not matched to a gene. The CDR3 spans 16 residues. CDR1 SGHNT and CDR2 YYREEE come from the germline V gene (reference sequence). CDR3 sequence reads: CASSLTLLAGVDEQYF. The CDR3 nucleotides are TGTGCCAGCAGCTTGACCCTACTAGCGGGAGTCGACGAGCAGTACTTC.

The gene calls are TRBV6-2 or TRBV6-3 and TRBJ2-7; 7 bases agree with TRBD1. V gave up 5 bases and J gave up 5 bases; unmatched junction bases: 6. The CDR3 runs to 13 residues. Germline V gene sequence: CDR1 MNHEY, CDR2 SVGEGT. For the CDR3, the DNA is TGTGCCAGCAGTCGACAGGGTTCCGACGAGCAGTACTTC. Protein product: CASSRQGSDEQYF.

This rearrangement joins TRBV6-5 to TRBJ1-2; tentative D call: TRBD1 (6 bases). Trimming pared 6 bases from V and 2 bases from J, leaving 13 bases between. The CDR3 has 14 residues. The V gene's germline CDR1 is MNHEY and CDR2 SVGAGI. The CDR3 nucleotides read TGTGCCAGCAGGATGGACAGAATAAACTATGGCTACACCTTC. Encoded protein: CASRMDRINYGYTF.

The chain uses TRBV28 and TRBJ1-1; D gene uncertain. The CDR3 has 15 amino acids. With 2 bases removed from V and 0 bases from J, the gap between germline ends came to 10 bases. Germline lookup yields CDR1 MDHEN and CDR2 SYDVKM. CDR3 DNA sequence: TGTGCCAGCAGTTTAGTCCCGGGTATGAACACTGAAGCTTTCTTT. Protein product: CASSLVPGMNTEAFF.

The V and J genes are TRBV5-4 and TRBJ1-2; the D gene is possibly TRBD1 (6 bases). This CDR3 spans 15 amino acids. Trimming cost V 5 bases and J 8 bases, with 22 bases left between them. In germline, CDR1 is SGHNT, CDR2 YYREEE (reference sequence). The DNA for the CDR3 is TGTGCCAGCAGGCCCCTGTCACAGCCAAGGGGGGGCTACACCTTC. This translates into CASRPLSQPRGGYTF.

This chain connects TRBV25-1 to TRBJ2-7, with D perhaps TRBD1 or TRBD2 (5 bases each). Germline V gene data show CDR1 as MGHDK and CDR2 as SYGVNS. The length of the CDR3 is 16 residues. The germline V and J ends were trimmed by 1 base and 0 bases, with 13 bases remaining between them. CDR3 bases: TGTGCCAGCAGTGAATTGAGGGACGATAACTCCTACGAGCAGTACTTC. Translation gives CASSELRDDNSYEQYF.

This chain links TRBV7-3 with TRBJ1-2, with 10 nucleotides matching TRBD1. Per the germline V gene, CDR1 is SGHTA and CDR2 is FQGTGA. The CDR3 is made up of 14 amino acids. With 4 bases clipped from V and 7 bases from J, the junction kept 6 bases outside the gene matches. CDR3 region: CASSSTGGAGGYTF. CDR3 nucleotides: TGTGCCAGCAGCTCGACAGGGGGCGCGGGTGGCTACACCTTC.

The V gene is TRBV5-8, the J gene TRBJ2-7; 8 nucleotides align to TRBD1. The germline gives CDR1 SGHTS, CDR2 YDEGEE. The trim removed 4 bases at V and 0 bases at J, leaving 3 bases unmatched. This CDR3 has 14 amino acids. This CDR3 reads CASSPGQASYEQYF. Here the CDR3 DNA reads TGTGCCAGCAGCCCGGGACAGGCCTCCTACGAGCAGTACTTC.

The chain is built from TRBV28 and TRBJ2-3, with 11 bases lining up with TRBD2. V was pared by 3 bases and J by 0 bases, with 8 bases of the junction left unmatched. The V gene's germline CDR1 is MDHEN and CDR2 SYDVKM. The CDR3 has 18 amino acids. This CDR3 is CASSFLLAGARSTDTQYF. The CDR3 DNA is TGTGCCAGCAGTTTCTTACTAGCGGGAGCACGCAGCACAGATACGCAGTATTTT.

The chain combines TRBV19 with TRBJ2-7; 8 positions match TRBD1. This CDR3 comprises 16 residues. V was clipped by 6 bases and J by 4 bases; unmatched bases: 14. CDR1 and CDR2 from the germline V gene are LNHDA and SQIVND (reference sequence). The CDR3, as DNA: TGTGCCAGTAGCCCCAGCCGGGACAGGACCTTTTACGAGCAGTACTTC. It yields the protein CASSPSRDRTFYEQYF.

V is TRBV28 and J is TRBJ1-1; 8 bases are a match to TRBD1. CDR1 MDHEN and CDR2 SYDVKM come from the germline V gene. The CDR3 length is 15 residues. The trim removed 4 bases at V and 1 base at J, leaving 5 bases unmatched. The CDR3 DNA reads TGTGCCAGCAGTTCACCGGGACAGGCGAACACTGAAGCTTTCTTT. Protein: CASSSPGQANTEAFF.

The chain joins TRBV5-6 to TRBJ2-7, with D uncertain. In germline, CDR1 is SGHDT, CDR2 YYEEEE. The CDR3 contains 14 residues. V was trimmed by 1 base and J by 3 bases, leaving 11 bases between them. CDR3 residues: CASSLQRSYYEQYF. CDR3 nucleotides: TGTGCCAGCAGCTTGCAGAGAAGTTACTACGAGCAGTACTTC.

V and J are TRBV11-2 and TRBJ1-1; TRBD1 matches at 7 bases. The CDR3 is 16 amino acids. Germline CDR1 is SGHAT and CDR2 is FQNNGV. J was trimmed by 1 base and V by 5 bases; bases with no gene match: 10. CDR3 sequence reads: CASSAPGTEKNTEAFF. The DNA for the CDR3 is TGTGCCAGCAGCGCCCCCGGGACAGAAAAGAACACTGAAGCTTTCTTT.

The genes are TRBV5-4 and TRBJ2-7; tentative D call: TRBD1 (5 bases). Trimming cost V 1 base and J 0 bases, with 5 bases left between them. The CDR3 totals 13 residues. Germline CDR1 is SGHNT and CDR2 is YYREEE (reference sequence). The CDR3 DNA follows: TGTGCCAGCAGCTTGAGGGGCTCCTACGAGCAGTACTTC. Translating gives CASSLRGSYEQYF.